This is a list of T cell receptor beta chains from one sample in a study of blood T cell repertoires in COVID-19. The assay was immunoSEQ multiplex PCR, and TCRdb's table has in-frame clones only and misses some. Here the sample spans about 80,000 clones, 75% to 85% being singletons. The source material was peripheral blood. The receptors originated from a woman in her forties with active or convalescent COVID-19. The CDR3 runs from the conserved cysteine through the conserved F or W. D genes are given only for firm matches. A clone size is listed for some rows: how often the clone was seen (once, few, many), or a class if it is expanded.

15,TRBV14,TRBJ1-1,TRBD1,.,CASSPGTGAVTEAFF,TGTGCCAGCAGCCCCGGGACAGGGGCGGTCACTGAAGCTTTCTTT
14,TRBV28,TRBJ1-6,TRBD1,once,CASSSGTVNSPLHF,TGTGCCAGCAGTTCCGGGACAGTTAATTCACCCCTCCACTTT
14,TRBV6-5,TRBJ1-6,.,.,CASSYPEGSSPLHF,TGTGCCAGCAGTTACCCGGAGGGGAGCTCACCCCTCCACTTT
15,TRBV11-2,TRBJ2-7,TRBD2,.,CASSLEGGRPGEQYF,TGTGCCAGCAGCTTAGAGGGCGGGAGACCCGGGGAGCAGTACTTC
18,TRBV7-6,TRBJ2-5,.,.,CASSLAPWEQPPQETQYF,TGTGCCAGCAGCTTAGCGCCCTGGGAGCAGCCTCCCCAAGAGACCCAGTACTTC
14,TRBV5-1,TRBJ2-5,.,.,CASSLRSRQETQYF,TGCGCCAGCAGCTTAAGGAGCAGACAAGAGACCCAGTACTTC
15,TRBV28,TRBJ1-2,TRBD1,.,CASSRDRGLGYGYTF,TGTGCCAGCAGCCGGGACAGGGGTTTGGGCTATGGCTACACCTTC
12,TRBV6-2/TRBV6-3,TRBJ2-7,TRBD1,once,CASSSRGLEQYF,TGTGCCAGCAGTTCCAGGGGGCTTGAGCAGTACTTC
14,TRBV28,TRBJ2-7,TRBD1,.,CASSPPTGHYEQYF,TGTGCCAGCAGCCCACCGACAGGGCACTACGAGCAGTACTTC
17,TRBV6-1,TRBJ2-1,TRBD2,.,CASSDREGLASYNEQFF,TGTGCCAGCAGTGATCGGGAGGGGCTAGCGTCCTACAATGAGCAGTTCTTC
19,TRBV7-8,TRBJ2-1,TRBD1,.,CASSPTPGTGGKFYNEQFF,TGTGCCAGCAGCCCAACACCTGGGACAGGGGGCAAATTTTACAATGAGCAGTTCTTC
15,TRBV30,TRBJ1-6,TRBD1,.,CAWSPGGQGWSPLHF,TGTGCCTGGAGTCCAGGGGGCCAAGGTTGGTCACCCCTCCACTTT
15,TRBV15,TRBJ1-5,.,few,CATSRDYSKNQPQHF,TGTGCCACCAGCAGAGATTATTCTAAAAATCAGCCCCAGCATTTT
17,TRBV11-3,TRBJ2-6,TRBD1,.,CASSLGQGARGANVLTF,TGTGCCAGCAGCTTAGGACAGGGGGCGCGTGGGGCCAACGTCCTGACTTTC
14,TRBV28,TRBJ1-1,.,.,CASSPPWGDTEAFF,TGTGCCAGCAGCCCACCCTGGGGGGACACTGAAGCTTTCTTT
15,TRBV4-2,TRBJ2-7,TRBD1,once,CASSQDRGQQYEQYF,TGTGCCAGCAGCCAAGATCGGGGACAGCAATACGAGCAGTACTTC
14,TRBV11-2,TRBJ2-7,TRBD1,.,CASSGDRDLYEQYF,TGTGCCAGCAGCGGAGACAGGGATCTCTACGAGCAGTACTTC
15,TRBV11-3,TRBJ2-1,TRBD2,.,CASSSRGIDINEQFF,TGTGCCAGCAGCTCGCGGGGGATCGACATCAATGAGCAGTTCTTC
15,TRBV15,TRBJ2-2,.,.,CATSREHGDTGELFF,TGTGCCACCAGCAGAGAACACGGGGACACCGGGGAGCTGTTTTTT
15,TRBV7-8,TRBJ2-5,TRBD2,.,CASSLIAGNRETQYF,TGTGCCAGCAGCTTAATAGCGGGCAACAGAGAGACCCAGTACTTC
20,TRBV4-1,TRBJ2-2,TRBD2,.,CASSQIFLFSGRAGTGELFF,TGCGCCAGCAGCCAAATTTTTCTTTTTAGCGGGAGGGCCGGGACCGGGGAGCTGTTTTTT
14,TRBV28,TRBJ1-5,.,.,CASSLFHSNQPQHF,TGTGCCAGCAGTTTGTTCCATAGCAATCAGCCCCAGCATTTT
15,TRBV7-7,TRBJ2-2,TRBD1,few,CASSPGQGLTGELFF,TGTGCTAGCAGCCCGGGACAGGGGTTAACCGGGGAGCTGTTTTTT
15,TRBV28,TRBJ2-5,TRBD2,.,CASITSSGSQETQYF,TGTGCCAGCATTACCTCTAGCGGATCTCAAGAGACCCAGTACTTC
16,TRBV7-6,TRBJ2-5,TRBD2,.,CASSLGSGNGIETQYF,TGTGCCAGCAGCTTGGGCAGCGGGAATGGTATAGAGACCCAGTACTTC
14,TRBV28,TRBJ1-5,.,once,CASSRTADNQPQHF,TGTGCCAGCAGCAGGACAGCAGACAATCAGCCCCAGCATTTT
15,TRBV11-2,TRBJ2-7,TRBD1,once,CASSLAPRGPYEQYF,TGTGCCAGCAGCTTAGCGCCGAGGGGGCCCTACGAGCAGTACTTC
16,TRBV10-1,TRBJ2-3,TRBD1,.,CASSESGTGVADTQYF,TGCGCCAGCAGTGAGTCTGGGACAGGGGTTGCAGATACGCAGTATTTT
14,TRBV29-1,TRBJ2-7,TRBD2,few,CSVAKGTSGYEQYF,TGCAGCGTTGCCAAGGGGACTAGCGGCTACGAGCAGTACTTC
14,TRBV4-3,TRBJ1-5,.,few,CASSQGASNQPQHF,TGCGCCAGCAGCCAAGGGGCTAGCAATCAGCCCCAGCATTTT
17,TRBV5-5,TRBJ2-6,.,once,CASSGSHFRSGANVLTF,TGTGCCAGCAGCGGGAGCCATTTTCGCTCTGGGGCCAACGTCCTGACTTTC
14,TRBV6-2/TRBV6-3,TRBJ1-1,TRBD1,.,CASSDPRGRTEAFF,TGTGCCAGCAGTGACCCCAGGGGGCGAACTGAAGCTTTCTTT
13,TRBV12-3/TRBV12-4,TRBJ2-3,.,.,CASRSWSTDTQYF,TGTGCCAGCAGGAGCTGGAGCACAGATACGCAGTATTTT
15,TRBV3-1/TRBV3-2,TRBJ2-1,.,.,CASSQGAGSYNEQFF,TGTGCCAGCAGCCAAGGCGCGGGGTCCTACAATGAGCAGTTCTTC
16,TRBV4-3,TRBJ2-7,.,.,CASSPGLPYSSYEQYF,TGCGCCAGCAGCCCTGGACTACCCTATAGCTCCTACGAGCAGTACTTC
11,TRBV5-1,TRBJ2-7,.,.,CASSYNYEQYF,TGCGCCAGCAGCTACAACTACGAGCAGTACTTC
17,TRBV6-2/TRBV6-3,TRBJ2-1,TRBD2,.,CASSKLIAGGVRNEQFF,TGTGCCAGCAGTAAATTGATAGCGGGAGGGGTTCGTAACGAGCAGTTCTTC
17,TRBV7-2,TRBJ1-3,.,.,CASSLVRWRGPGNTIYF,TGTGCCAGCAGCTTAGTAAGATGGAGGGGACCTGGAAACACCATATATTTT
11,TRBV10-3,TRBJ2-7,.,once,CAIGGFYEQYF,TGTGCCATCGGCGGATTTTACGAGCAGTACTTC
15,TRBV6-6,TRBJ2-7,TRBD1,.,CASSFRTGPGYEQYF,TGTGCCAGCAGTTTCAGGACAGGTCCCGGATACGAGCAGTACTTC